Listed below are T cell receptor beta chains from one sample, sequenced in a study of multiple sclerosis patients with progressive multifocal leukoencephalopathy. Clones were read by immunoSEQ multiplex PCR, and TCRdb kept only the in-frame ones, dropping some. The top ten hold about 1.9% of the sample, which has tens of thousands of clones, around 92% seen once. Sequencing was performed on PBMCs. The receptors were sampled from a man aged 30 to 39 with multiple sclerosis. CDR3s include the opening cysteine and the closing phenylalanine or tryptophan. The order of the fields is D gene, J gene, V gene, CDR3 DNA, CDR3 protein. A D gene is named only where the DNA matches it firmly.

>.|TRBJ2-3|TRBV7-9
TGTGCCAGCAGCCCGGGAGCCCTAGATACGCAGTATTTT
CASSPGALDTQYF
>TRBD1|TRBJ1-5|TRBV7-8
TGTGCCAGCAGCGCGACAGGGGTTAGCAATCAGCCCCAGCATTTT
CASSATGVSNQPQHF
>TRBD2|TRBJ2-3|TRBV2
TGTGCCAGCAGTGCAACTGGACTAGCGGCCGGCACAGATACGCAGTATTTT
CASSATGLAAGTDTQYF
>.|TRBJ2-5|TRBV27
TGTGCCAGCAGTAGTCTTGTGAGCGAGACCCAGTACTTC
CASSSLVSETQYF
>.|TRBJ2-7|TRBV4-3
TGCGCCAGCAGCCAAGACCGGACCTCCGCCTACGAGCAGTACTTC
CASSQDRTSAYEQYF
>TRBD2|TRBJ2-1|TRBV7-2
TGTGCCAGCAGCCCTAGCGGGAGAGGGTTGAATGAGCAGTTCTTC
CASSPSGRGLNEQFF
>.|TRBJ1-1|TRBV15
TGTGCCACCAGCAGAGATCGGGTGGGTGAAGCTTTCTTT
CATSRDRVGEAFF
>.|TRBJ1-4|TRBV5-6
TGTGCCAGCAGCCTTCCTAATGAAAAACTGTTTTTT
CASSLPNEKLFF
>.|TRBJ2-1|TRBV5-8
TGTGCCAGCAGCTTGACAGCCTACAATGAGCAGTTCTTC
CASSLTAYNEQFF
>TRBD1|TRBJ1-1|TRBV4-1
TGCGCCAGCAGCCAGCACGTACTCCAGGGGGCGCCGAACACTGAAGCTTTCTTT
CASSQHVLQGAPNTEAFF
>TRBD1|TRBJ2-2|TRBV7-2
TGTGCCAGCAGCGTCGGGACAGGGAATAGTATCGGGGAGCTGTTTTTT
CASSVGTGNSIGELFF
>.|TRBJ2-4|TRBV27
TGTGCCAGCAGTTTAATGGATCGCAGTGGACGGGGAGCTCTAGCCAAAAACATTCAGTACTTC
CASSLMDRSGRGALAKNIQYF
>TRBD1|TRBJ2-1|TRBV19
TGTGCCAGTACCCCGCGGGACAGGGGATACAATGAGCAGTTCTTC
CASTPRDRGYNEQFF
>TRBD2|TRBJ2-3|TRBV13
TGTGCCAGCAGCCCCTGGGGGACTAGCGGCACAGATACGCAGTATTTT
CASSPWGTSGTDTQYF
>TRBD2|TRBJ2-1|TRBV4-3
TGCGCCAGCAGCCAAACTTTAGCGGGAGAGTTCAATGAGCAGTTCTTC
CASSQTLAGEFNEQFF
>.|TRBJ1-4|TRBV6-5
TGTGCCAGCAGTTACATGGGGCGGACGGGTGAAAAACTGTTTTTT
CASSYMGRTGEKLFF
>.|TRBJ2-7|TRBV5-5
TGTGCCAGCAGCTTGTGGGCGGGTGCCTCCTACGAGCAGTACTTC
CASSLWAGASYEQYF
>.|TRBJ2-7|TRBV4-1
TGCGCTAGCAGCCAAGATAGAGGAGTCTCCTACGAGCAGTACTTC
CASSQDRGVSYEQYF
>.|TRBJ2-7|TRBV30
TGTGCCTGGAGTCTGGGGGAGTACGAGCAGTACTTC
CAWSLGEYEQYF
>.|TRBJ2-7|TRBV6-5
TGTGCCAGCAGTTACTCGGCAGCCTCCTACGAGCAGTACTTC
CASSYSAASYEQYF
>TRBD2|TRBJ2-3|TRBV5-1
TGCGCCAGCAGAAGGACTAGCTACGATACGCAGTATTTT
CASRRTSYDTQYF
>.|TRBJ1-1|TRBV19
TGTGCCAGTAGCCGCGGGGCCTTAGGATCAGCTTTCTTT
CASSRGALGSAFF
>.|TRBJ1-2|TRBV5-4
TGTGCCAGCAGCCTCGGAGGGGGGCGCGATGGCTACACCTTC
CASSLGGGRDGYTF
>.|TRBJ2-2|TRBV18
TGTGCCAGCTCACCTAGGGACACCGGGGAGCTGTTTTTT
CASSPRDTGELFF
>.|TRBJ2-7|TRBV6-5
TGTGCCAGCAGCCCCGGGGCCGGCAGCAACGAGCAGTACTTC
CASSPGAGSNEQYF